These T cell receptor beta chains were read from a single sample in a study of a mutant IDH1 vaccine in newly diagnosed glioma. Here immunoSEQ multiplex PCR was the method, and the copy in TCRdb shows in-frame clones only, minus some. Of tens of thousands of clones in the sample, around 80% are singletons; the top ten hold approximately 12%. Antigens of these TCRs are unknown. Sequenced material: PBMCs, taken from a glioma patient whose treatment included an IDH1 peptide vaccine. The source of these receptors is a man aged 35 to 55 with glioma. Each CDR3 is given with its conserved first and last residue. A D gene is named only where the DNA matches it firmly. Clone sizes are given selectively: once, few, many, or a class where the clone is expanded.

size: -
length: 11
V: TRBV5-4
D: TRBD1
J: TRBJ2-5
CDR3: CASSGDRGSHF
DNA: TGTGCCAGCAGCGGAGACAGGGGATCGCACTTC

size: -
length: 14
V: TRBV18
D: TRBD2
J: TRBJ2-1
CDR3: CASSPPSGRNEQFF
DNA: TGTGCCAGCTCACCACCTAGCGGGAGAAATGAGCAGTTCTTC

size: -
length: 16
V: TRBV19
D: -
J: TRBJ1-5
CDR3: CASSPGTAYSNQPQHF
DNA: TGTGCCAGTAGTCCCGGGACGGCTTATAGCAATCAGCCCCAGCATTTT

size: once
length: 16
V: TRBV9
D: TRBD2
J: TRBJ2-1
CDR3: CASSEQRTSGNNEQFF
DNA: TGTGCCAGCAGCGAACAAAGGACTAGCGGAAACAATGAGCAGTTCTTC

size: -
length: 16
V: TRBV7-2
D: -
J: TRBJ2-1
CDR3: CASSLGTPGWSNEQFF
DNA: TGTGCCAGCAGCTTAGGAACACCTGGGTGGAGCAATGAGCAGTTCTTC

size: -
length: 15
V: TRBV5-6
D: TRBD2
J: TRBJ2-3
CDR3: CASMSSGVPADTQYF
DNA: TGTGCCAGCATGTCTAGCGGGGTTCCCGCAGATACGCAGTATTTT

size: -
length: 14
V: TRBV7-2
D: -
J: TRBJ2-5
CDR3: CASSPRTTQETQYF
DNA: TGTGCCAGCAGCCCCCGGACAACCCAAGAGACCCAGTACTTC

size: -
length: 12
V: TRBV2
D: -
J: TRBJ1-3
CDR3: CASMNSGNTIYF
DNA: TGTGCCAGCATGAACTCTGGAAACACCATATATTTT

size: -
length: 14
V: TRBV7-2
D: -
J: TRBJ2-7
CDR3: CASSLGQAIYEQYF
DNA: TGTGCCAGCAGCTTAGGACAGGCAATCTACGAGCAGTACTTC

size: -
length: 14
V: TRBV6-1
D: -
J: TRBJ1-1
CDR3: CASSVQGRGTEAFF
DNA: TGTGCCAGCAGTGTACAGGGACGTGGCACTGAAGCTTTCTTT

size: -
length: 15
V: TRBV5-5
D: TRBD1
J: TRBJ1-1
CDR3: CASSPNRQGNTEAFF
DNA: TGTGCCAGCAGCCCCAATAGACAGGGCAACACTGAAGCTTTCTTT

size: few
length: 18
V: TRBV5-1
D: TRBD1
J: TRBJ1-1
CDR3: CASSLERQGDQMNTEAFF
DNA: TGCGCCAGCAGCTTGGAGAGGCAGGGGGATCAAATGAACACTGAAGCTTTCTTT

size: -
length: 15
V: TRBV6-5
D: -
J: TRBJ2-2
CDR3: CASSYSRSNTGELFF
DNA: TGTGCCAGCAGTTACTCGAGGTCGAACACCGGGGAGCTGTTTTTT

size: once
length: 17
V: TRBV18
D: -
J: TRBJ1-4
CDR3: CASSPGTFLGTNEKLFF
DNA: TGTGCCAGCTCACCCGGGACATTCCTAGGAACTAATGAAAAACTGTTTTTT

size: -
length: 14
V: TRBV11-2
D: TRBD1
J: TRBJ1-3
CDR3: CASSWGQPGNTIYF
DNA: TGTGCCAGCAGCTGGGGACAGCCGGGAAACACCATATATTTT

size: few
length: 14
V: TRBV7-9
D: TRBD1
J: TRBJ2-2
CDR3: CAPQDRGLVGELFF
DNA: TGTGCCCCGCAGGACAGGGGGCTAGTCGGGGAGCTGTTTTTT

size: -
length: 15
V: TRBV9
D: -
J: TRBJ2-3
CDR3: CASSVAQRSTDTQYF
DNA: TGTGCCAGCAGCGTAGCCCAGCGGAGCACAGATACGCAGTATTTT